The sequence of this T cell receptor (beta chain) was determined in a study of shared clonotypes between healthy human individuals. The germline V gene encodes CDR1 MNHNY and CDR2 SVGAGI (reference sequence). This CDR3 region has 14 residues. V was cut by 6 bases and J by 2 bases, with 14 bases left in between. As for this clone: Antigen unknown.

This table comes from immunoSEQ multiplex PCR, and its TCRdb copy is limited to in-frame clones, with some not included. The repertoire has 950,000 to 1,300,000 clones, around 76% of them found once; the top ten carry less than 1.5%. Study-level points and caveats: Memory subsets generally showed smaller estimated richness than naive subsets did.

The TCR originated in a man younger than 30 in good health. The chain uses TRBV6-6 and TRBJ2-7; no clear D. Input material: memory CD4+ T cells sorted from blood. Stated subset: CD45RA-negative fraction. Written as DNA, the CDR3 is TGTGCCAGCAGCAACACTCTCGGTACCTACGAGCAGTACTTC. Translated, it gives CASSNTLGTYEQYF.